One sample yielded the 14 T cell receptor beta chains listed below, sequenced in a study of radiotherapy plus CTLA-4 blockade in lung cancer. Using immunoSEQ multiplex PCR, the repertoire was profiled, and TCRdb retains in-frame clones only, with some absent. This sample has some 33,000 clones, with around 70% found just once. The source was peripheral blood, collected from a patient treated with radiotherapy plus ipilimumab. The receptors stem from a human donor with non-small cell lung cancer whose response to radiotherapy plus ipilimumab could not be evaluated.

The chain has TRBV4-1 and TRBJ2-7; 12 positions agree with TRBD2. Per germline, CDR1 MGHRA and CDR2 YSYEKL. Unmatched junction bases numbered 8, after V lost 4 bases and J lost 7 bases. This CDR3 spans 15 amino acids. The CDR3 region has the DNA TGCGCCAGCAGCCTCTCTAGCGGGAGGGCCGAAGAGCAGTACTTC. Its translation is CASSLSSGRAEEQYF.

The chain has TRBV5-6 and TRBJ1-2; D perhaps matches TRBD1 (6 bases). Per germline, CDR1 SGHDT and CDR2 YYEEEE. The ends were cut back, 3 bases at V and 2 bases at J, with 17 bases in the middle. CDR3 size: 16 residues. The CDR3 region is CASSSNPGQGNYGYTF. CDR3 in DNA: TGTGCCAGCAGCTCCAATCCGGGACAAGGGAACTATGGCTACACCTTC.

The DNA for the CDR3 is TGTGCCAGCAGTAAAGGGTACGGGGAGTTAGATACGCAGTATTTT. It specifies CASSKGYGELDTQYF. The chain recombines TRBV28 with TRBJ2-3; the D gene is possibly TRBD2 (5 bases). Trimming stripped 5 bases from V and 5 bases from J, with 17 bases between. The CDR3 contains 15 residues. CDR1 is MDHEN, CDR2 SYDVKM, per germline.

This clone was seen only a few times. V is TRBV5-4 and J is TRBJ2-5; TRBD2 aligns across 7 bases. Germline V CDR1 and CDR2: SGHNT, YYREEE (reference sequence). This CDR3 contains 16 residues. The V gene end was trimmed by 3 bases and the J gene end by 2 bases; junction bases not matched to a gene: 10. The CDR3 is CASSWGGSGGQETQYF. DNA for the CDR3: TGTGCCAGCAGCTGGGGAGGGTCCGGTGGACAAGAGACCCAGTACTTC.

In its sample, this clone was seen once. The same CDR3 can be traced to other DNA sequences in this sample. The chain joins TRBV11-2 to TRBJ2-5; TRBD2 might be the D (5 bases). CDR3 length equals 16 residues. Germline V gene lookup returns CDR1 SGHAT and CDR2 FQNNGV. V was trimmed by 5 bases and J by 4 bases, leaving 20 bases between them. This chain's CDR3 is CASSPVGRAEVETQYF. CDR3 DNA: TGTGCCAGCAGCCCCGTCGGGCGGGCGGAAGTAGAGACCCAGTACTTC.

The chain uses TRBV19 and TRBJ1-2; a possible D gene is TRBD1 (5 bases). V lost 4 bases and J 8 bases, leaving 17 bases between the germline ends. CDR3 length: 14 amino acids. The germline V gene has CDR1 LNHDA and CDR2 SQIVND (reference sequence). CDR3 DNA sequence: TGTGCCAGTAGTAAAGTAACCCAGGGTGGAGGCTACACCTTC. Translation gives CASSKVTQGGGYTF.

This clone came up once. The chain employs TRBV7-2 and TRBJ1-2; possibly TRBD1 for D (6 bases). This CDR3 has 15 residues. Germline-derived CDR1 and CDR2 are SGHTA and FQGNSA. Trimming cost V 5 bases and J 0 bases, with 13 bases left between them. CDR3 residues: CASSVGQSANYGYTF. DNA for the CDR3: TGTGCCAGCAGCGTTGGACAGTCAGCTAACTATGGCTACACCTTC.

CDR3 amino acids: CASSFGQGPEQYF. In DNA, the CDR3 is TGTGCCAGCAGCTTTGGACAGGGGCCCGAGCAGTACTTC. The chain joins TRBV7-8 to TRBJ2-7; 9 nucleotides match TRBD1. The V gene's germline CDR1 is SGHVS and CDR2 FQNEAQ. V was clipped by 3 bases and J by 6 bases; unmatched bases: 3. This CDR3 contains 13 residues.

This clone was counted once. J is TRBJ1-2 and V is TRBV6-5; the D is unclear. The V gene's germline CDR1 is MNHEY and CDR2 SVGAGI. V was clipped by 6 bases and J by 2 bases, with 10 bases between them. This CDR3 is 13 amino acids long. The CDR3 DNA is TGTGCCAGCAGCAACGGTCTAAACTATGGCTACACCTTC. Protein sequence: CASSNGLNYGYTF.

The chain has TRBV5-6 and TRBJ1-6; D gene ambiguous. Germline assignment: CDR1 SGHDT and CDR2 YYEEEE. The CDR3 contains 15 residues. The ends were cut back, 0 bases at V and 7 bases at J, with 11 bases in the middle. This CDR3 is CASSLGWSNNSPLHF. The CDR3 DNA follows: TGTGCCAGCAGCTTGGGGTGGAGTAACAATTCACCCCTCCACTTT.

The V call is TRBV7-2, the J call TRBJ2-5, with 8 nucleotides matching TRBD1. Judging by the DNA end, TRBJ2-7 fits better; the J call may be wrong. This CDR3 spans 14 amino acids. Germline V gene data show CDR1 as SGHTA and CDR2 as FQGNSA. The CDR3 DNA sequence: TGTGCCAGCAGCTTATACAGGGGGGAATACGAGCAGTACTTC. Protein: CASSLYRGEYEQYF.

The chain has TRBV5-6 and TRBJ1-2; D is unresolved. V gave up 5 bases and J gave up 8 bases, with 19 bases separating them. The CDR3 runs to 14 residues. Germline CDR1 is SGHDT and CDR2 is YYEEEE. CDR3: CASSPQGAAIGYTF. CDR3 in DNA: TGTGCCAGCAGTCCCCAAGGAGCGGCGATCGGCTACACCTTC.

The V call is TRBV5-4, the J call TRBJ2-2, with D perhaps TRBD2 (6 bases). Germline assignment: CDR1 SGHNT and CDR2 YYREEE (reference sequence). CDR3 length equals 16 residues. Trimming cost V 4 bases and J 1 base, with 14 bases left between them. The CDR3 spells CASSRHSGRNTGELFF. The CDR3 bases are TGTGCCAGCAGCCGCCATAGCGGTAGGAACACCGGGGAGCTGTTTTTT. The whole variable domain, remainder taken from reference TRBV5-4 and TRBJ2-2, is ETGVTQSPTHLIKTRGQQVTLRCSSQSGHNTVSWYQQALGQGPQFIFQYYREEENGRGNFPPRFSGLQFPNYSSELNVNALELDDSALYLCASSRHSGRNTGELFFGEGSRLTVL.

This clone was seen more than once but under ten times. The V and J genes are TRBV7-9 and TRBJ1-1; a possible D gene is TRBD1 (6 bases). V was trimmed by 6 bases and J by 1 base, leaving 12 bases between them. Germline CDR1 reads SEHNR; CDR2 reads FQNEAQ (reference sequence). This CDR3 comprises 14 residues. In DNA form, the CDR3 reads TGTGCCAGCAGTATACAGGGCTCGAACACTGAAGCTTTCTTT. Translating gives CASSIQGSNTEAFF.